The 27 T cell receptor beta chains presented below share a single source sample, sequenced in a study of beta chain features in type 1 diabetes. The sequenced template was cDNA made from the entire isolated RNA. Clones were read by immunoSEQ multiplex PCR, and TCRdb kept only the in-frame ones, dropping some. The sample consists of hundreds of thousands of clones, roughly an eighth of them appearing once. Study findings and constraints: Among all four CD4+ subsets, Type 1 diabetes patients had TCRB CDR3s that were moderately but significantly shorter.

Their antigen targets remain unknown. What was sequenced was naive CD4+ T cells from blood. These receptors all stem from a man aged 18 to 30 with type 1 diabetes.

As concerns this clone: Different DNA sequences within this sample yield the same CDR3. This chain connects TRBV6-1 to TRBJ2-7; tentatively, D is TRBD2 (6 bases). The CDR3 is made up of 12 amino acids. Trimming shortened V by 2 bases and J by 5 bases, and 7 bases separated the two germline ends. The V gene's germline CDR1 is MNHNS and CDR2 SASEGT. The CDR3 sequence: CASSESGDEQYF. CDR3 in DNA: TGTGCCAGCAGTGAATCGGGGGACGAGCAGTACTTC.

The sample holds a few counts of this clone. This rearrangement joins TRBV30 to TRBJ2-2, with D possibly matching TRBD1 (6 bases). In germline, CDR1 is GTSNPN, CDR2 SVGIG (reference sequence). Between the trimmed V and J ends, which lost 8 bases and 0 bases, there was a span of 13 bases. CDR3 size: 14 residues. The CDR3 region has the DNA TGTGCCGGTCAGGGGATCGCGAACACCGGGGAGCTGTTTTTT. It is translated as CAGQGIANTGELFF. Drawing the rest from reference TRBV30 and TRBJ2-2, the complete variable domain is SQTIHQWPATLVQPVGSPLSLECTVEGTSNPNLYWYRQAAGRGLQLLFYSVGIGQISSEVPQNLSASRPQDRQFILSSKKLLLSDSGFYLCAGQGIANTGELFFGEGSRLTVL.

The chain employs TRBV7-3 and TRBJ1-4; D gene ambiguous. V dropped 0 bases and J dropped 4 bases, with 3 bases sitting between them. Germline CDR1 is SGHTA and CDR2 is FQGTGA. This CDR3 spans 13 amino acids. The CDR3 DNA is TGTGCCAGCAGCTTAACGAATAATGAAAAACTGTTTTTT. Translated, it gives CASSLTNNEKLFF.

V usage is TRBV19 and J usage is TRBJ2-7; possibly TRBD1 or TRBD2 for D (5 bases each). Germline V gene sequence: CDR1 LNHDA, CDR2 SQIVND (reference sequence). CDR3 length equals 13 residues. The germline V and J ends were trimmed by 9 bases and 2 bases, with 14 bases remaining between them. CDR3 DNA sequence: TGTGCCAGCGCCCGGGACGGACCCTACGAGCAGTACTTC. This sequence encodes CASARDGPYEQYF.

In its sample, this clone was seen a few times. V usage is TRBV2 and J usage is TRBJ2-7, with D uncertain. The germline gives CDR1 SNHLY, CDR2 FYNNEI. V gave up 3 bases and J gave up 0 bases, with 6 bases separating them. The CDR3 has 13 amino acids. CDR3 protein: CASSDESSYEQYF. The CDR3 coding sequence is TGTGCCAGCAGTGATGAAAGCTCCTACGAGCAGTACTTC.

V is TRBV27 and J is TRBJ2-7; no clear D gene. V was clipped by 1 base and J by 2 bases, with 9 bases between them. The CDR3 is 14 amino acids. CDR1 MNHEY and CDR2 SMNVEV come from the germline V gene (reference sequence). Written as DNA, the CDR3 is TGTGCCAGCAGTTTATTAAGAAGTCCCTACGAGCAGTACTTC. Residues: CASSLLRSPYEQYF.

This clone was recorded a few times. The rearrangement joins TRBV30 to TRBJ2-7, with a weak D call TRBD1 (5 bases). The CDR3 has 16 residues. Trimming left V 0 bases short and J 1 base short, with 16 bases between. Germline loops: CDR1 GTSNPN, CDR2 SVGIG (reference sequence). CDR3 coding DNA: TGTGCCTGGAGTGTATATTCGACAGTTCAATCCTACGAGCAGTACTTC. Translated: CAWSVYSTVQSYEQYF.

This clone was recorded a few times. The chain is built from TRBV5-4 and TRBJ2-3, with D perhaps TRBD1 (5 bases). Germline CDR1 reads SGHNT; CDR2 reads YYREEE (reference sequence). Trimming took 0 bases from V and 4 from J, leaving 9 bases between them. This CDR3 region has 14 residues. In nucleotides, the CDR3 is TGTGCCAGCAGCTTGGGGCAGGGTTCAGATACGCAGTATTTT. Translation: CASSLGQGSDTQYF. The full variable domain, completed using reference TRBV5-4 and TRBJ2-3, is ETGVTQSPTHLIKTRGQQVTLRCSSQSGHNTVSWYQQALGQGPQFIFQYYREEENGRGNFPPRFSGLQFPNYSSELNVNALELDDSALYLCASSLGQGSDTQYFGPGTRLTVL.

The CDR3: CASSPRPVDSLQETQYF. CDR3 in DNA: TGTGCCAGCTCACCCCGGCCCGTGGACTCCCTCCAAGAGACCCAGTACTTC. V usage is TRBV18 and J usage is TRBJ2-5; maybe TRBD2 (5 bases). CDR1 KGHSH and CDR2 LQKENI come from the germline V gene. The length of the CDR3 is 17 residues. V was shortened by 3 bases and J by 1 base, with 18 bases between the two germline ends. Full variable domain (outside the CDR3, taken from reference TRBV18 and TRBJ2-5): NAGVMQNPRHLVRRRGQEARLRCSPMKGHSHVYWYRQLPEEGLKFMVYLQKENIIDESGMPKERFSAEFPKEGPSILRIQQVVRGDSAAYFCASSPRPVDSLQETQYFGPGTRLLVL.

A few counts support this clone. The chain couples TRBV20-1 to TRBJ1-2, with D tentatively TRBD1 (6 bases). V was pared by 5 bases and J by 11 bases, with 15 bases between. The CDR3 length is 11 residues. Looked up from germline, CDR1 is DFQATT and CDR2 is SNEGSKA (reference sequence). The CDR3 region is CSAPEGGSYTF. CDR3 nucleotides: TGCAGTGCTCCCGAAGGGGGATCATACACCTTC.

This chain connects TRBV2 to TRBJ1-1; D gene unclear. The ends were cut back, 1 base at V and 0 bases at J, with 3 bases in the middle. This CDR3 is built from 13 residues. From germline, CDR1 is SNHLY and CDR2 FYNNEI. CDR3 loop: CASSEGMNTEAFF. CDR3 nucleotides: TGTGCCAGCAGTGAAGGGATGAACACTGAAGCTTTCTTT.

This clone was observed a handful of times. V and J are TRBV29-1 and TRBJ2-5, with D uncertain. The CDR3 totals 11 residues. The V gene's germline CDR1 is SQVTM and CDR2 ANQGSEA. V lost 7 bases and J 3 bases, leaving 9 bases between the germline ends. CDR3 sequence: CSAGPEETQYF. The CDR3 DNA sequence: TGCAGCGCCGGGCCGGAAGAGACCCAGTACTTC.

There are a few counts of this clone. The rearrangement uses TRBV11-3 and TRBJ2-7, with D possibly being TRBD1 (6 bases). This CDR3 region has 15 residues. With 5 bases removed from V and 3 bases from J, the gap between germline ends came to 17 bases. Germline CDR1 reads SGHNT; CDR2 reads YENEEA. The CDR3 loop is CASSRTDDMSYEQYF. Written as DNA, the CDR3 is TGTGCCAGCAGCCGGACAGACGACATGAGCTACGAGCAGTACTTC.

The gene calls are TRBV7-6 and TRBJ2-7, with D unresolved. Germline lookup yields CDR1 SGHVS and CDR2 FNYEAQ. V lost 4 bases to trimming and J lost 0 bases, with 16 bases between them. The CDR3 spans 16 residues. CDR3: CASSSVWLLSSYEQYF. CDR3 DNA: TGTGCCAGCAGCTCTGTTTGGCTCCTGAGCTCCTACGAGCAGTACTTC.

To note about this clone: The sample carries other DNA sequences with the same CDR3. This chain uses TRBV30 with TRBJ2-4; D call uncertain. V was shortened by 0 bases and J by 2 bases, with 2 bases between the two germline ends. Germline V gene data show CDR1 as GTSNPN and CDR2 as SVGIG (reference sequence). The CDR3 length is 12 residues. CDR3 nucleotides: TGTGCCTGGAGTGTATCCAAAAACATTCAGTACTTC. As protein: CAWSVSKNIQYF.

About this clone itself: Other nucleotide sequences from this sample produce the same CDR3. The genes are TRBV7-2 and TRBJ1-5; D is undetermined. V was cut by 5 bases and J by 3 bases, with 8 bases left in between. The CDR3 totals 13 residues. The V gene's germline CDR1 is SGHTA and CDR2 FQGNSA. In DNA, the CDR3 is TGTGCCAGCAGCCTCGGGTACAATCAGCCCCAGCATTTT. Amino acid sequence: CASSLGYNQPQHF.

This clone was counted a few times. The chain links TRBV9 to TRBJ2-5; D perhaps matches TRBD1 (6 bases). V gave up 1 base and J gave up 4 bases, with 14 bases separating them. CDR1 and CDR2 (germline): SGDLS, YYNGEE. The CDR3 sequence is 15 residues long. The CDR3 nucleotides read TGTGCCAGCAGCGTAATAGGGGGAATAGGAGAGACCCAGTACTTC. This codes for CASSVIGGIGETQYF.

The J gene is TRBJ1-5, the V gene TRBV30; D is ambiguous. Trimming removed 5 bases from V and 6 bases from J, with 14 bases in between. Germline CDR1 is GTSNPN and CDR2 is SVGIG (reference sequence). This CDR3 is built from 13 residues. DNA for the CDR3: TGTGCCTGGGACCGGGAGTCCGGTCAGCCCCAGCATTTT. Its protein is CAWDRESGQPQHF.

This clone has just a few counts. J is TRBJ2-7 and V is TRBV6-5; D unclear. This CDR3 region has 14 residues. The V gene lost 7 bases and the J gene lost 6 bases, with 19 bases spanning the gap. CDR1 and CDR2 from the germline V gene are MNHEY and SVGAGI. CDR3 sequence (DNA): TGTGCCAGCATCCGTACGGCGAACTATGGCGAGCAGTACTTC. Its protein is CASIRTANYGEQYF.

The CDR3 DNA reads as TGTGCCGGCATGGGCCTGGCGGGAGGGGCAGATACGCAGTATTTT. Protein product: CAGMGLAGGADTQYF. The J gene is TRBJ2-3, the V gene TRBV6-1, with 9 bases that match TRBD2. CDR1 is MNHNS and CDR2 is SASEGT in the germline V gene. V gave up 11 bases and J gave up 4 bases; unmatched junction bases: 13. The CDR3 is 15 residues long.

The gene calls are TRBV7-9 and TRBJ2-7, with D unresolved. V shed 5 bases and J shed 0 bases, with 14 bases lying between them. CDR1 is SEHNR and CDR2 is FQNEAQ in the germline V gene (reference sequence). The CDR3 is 15 amino acids. In DNA form, the CDR3 reads TGTGCCAGCAGCCCCTTCGGTGCCAGCTCCTACGAGCAGTACTTC. Protein: CASSPFGASSYEQYF.

This clone has more than one count but fewer than ten. The genes are TRBV6-4 and TRBJ1-1; no definite D call. CDR1 is MRHNA and CDR2 is SNTAGT in the germline V gene. The CDR3 runs 13 residues. Trimming left V 3 bases short and J 3 bases short, with 8 bases between. The DNA for the CDR3 is TGTGCCAGCAGTGATTCCGTGGACACTGAAGCTTTCTTT. Protein sequence: CASSDSVDTEAFF.

Only a few counts were recorded for this clone. The chain carries TRBV2 and TRBJ2-5, with 8 bases that match TRBD2. The CDR3 covers 14 residues. Germline assignment: CDR1 SNHLY and CDR2 FYNNEI. The V segment lost 1 base and the J segment 8 bases; nucleotides outside the gene matches: 6. In nucleotides, the CDR3 is TGTGCCAGCAGTGAAGATGGGGGACTAGTCACCCAGTACTTC. Translating gives CASSEDGGLVTQYF.

The table lists this clone with a few counts. This chain joins TRBV9 and TRBJ1-1; no reliable D call. Per germline, CDR1 SGDLS and CDR2 YYNGEE. V lost 2 bases, J lost 0 bases, and 5 bases lay in between. The CDR3 length is 13 residues. The CDR3 is CASSVRMNTEAFF. The CDR3 DNA is TGTGCCAGCAGCGTCAGGATGAACACTGAAGCTTTCTTT.

This clone was counted between two and nine times. This chain connects TRBV6-5 to TRBJ2-3; 8 nucleotides match TRBD2. Germline V CDR1 and CDR2: MNHEY, SVGAGI. This CDR3 spans 15 amino acids. Losses at the gene ends were 5 bases for V and 6 bases for J; bases not matched to a gene: 10. As DNA, the CDR3 is TGTGCCAGCAGTAACAGCGGGGGCCCAAGGGATACGCAGTATTTT. This codes for CASSNSGGPRDTQYF.

This clone was recorded many times. V is TRBV7-9 and J is TRBJ2-3, with TRBD1 matching 8 bases. CDR1 SEHNR and CDR2 FQNEAQ come from the germline V gene (reference sequence). The CDR3 loop spans 14 amino acids. The J segment lost 2 bases and the V segment lost 5 bases, leaving 3 bases of the junction unmatched. CDR3: CASSLTGDTDTQYF. CDR3 in DNA: TGTGCCAGCAGCCTGACAGGGGACACAGATACGCAGTATTTT.

In this sample, this clone turned up a few times. Other DNA sequences within the sample encode an identical CDR3. The J gene is TRBJ1-5, the V gene TRBV6-5; D call uncertain. CDR1 and CDR2 (germline): MNHEY, SVGAGI. Trimming left V 0 bases short and J 6 bases short, with 6 bases between. The CDR3 totals 13 residues. The CDR3 coding sequence is TGTGCCAGCAGTTACTCGAGAGGTCAGCCCCAGCATTTT. Translation gives CASSYSRGQPQHF.